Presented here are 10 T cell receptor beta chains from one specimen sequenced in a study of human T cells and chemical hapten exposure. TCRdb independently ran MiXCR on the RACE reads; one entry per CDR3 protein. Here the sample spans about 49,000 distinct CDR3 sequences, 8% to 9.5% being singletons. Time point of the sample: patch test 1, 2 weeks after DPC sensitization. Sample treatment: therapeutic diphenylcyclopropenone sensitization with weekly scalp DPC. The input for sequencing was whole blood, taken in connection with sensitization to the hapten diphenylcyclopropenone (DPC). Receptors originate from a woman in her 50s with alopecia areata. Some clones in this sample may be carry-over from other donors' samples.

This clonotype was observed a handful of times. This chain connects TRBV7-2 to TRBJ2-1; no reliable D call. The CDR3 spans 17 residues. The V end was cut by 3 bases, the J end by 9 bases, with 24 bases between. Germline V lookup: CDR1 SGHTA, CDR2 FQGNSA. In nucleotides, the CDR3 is TGTGCCAGCAGCTTTCATGGGTCTGACCCTGTGATGGGTGAGCAGTTCTTC. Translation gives CASSFHGSDPVMGEQFF.

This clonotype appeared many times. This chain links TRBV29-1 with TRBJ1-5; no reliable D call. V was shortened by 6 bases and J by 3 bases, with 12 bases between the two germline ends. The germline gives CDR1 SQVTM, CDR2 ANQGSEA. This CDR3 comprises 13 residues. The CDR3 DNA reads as TGCAGCGTCCGCACGGACTTCAATCAGCCCCAGCATTTT. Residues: CSVRTDFNQPQHF.

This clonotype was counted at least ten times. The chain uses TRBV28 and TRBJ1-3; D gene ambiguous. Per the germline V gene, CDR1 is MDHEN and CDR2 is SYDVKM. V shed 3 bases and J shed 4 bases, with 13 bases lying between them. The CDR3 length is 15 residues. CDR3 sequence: CASSFHTARGNTIYF. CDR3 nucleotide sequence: TGTGCCAGCAGTTTCCACACCGCCCGGGGAAACACCATATATTTT.

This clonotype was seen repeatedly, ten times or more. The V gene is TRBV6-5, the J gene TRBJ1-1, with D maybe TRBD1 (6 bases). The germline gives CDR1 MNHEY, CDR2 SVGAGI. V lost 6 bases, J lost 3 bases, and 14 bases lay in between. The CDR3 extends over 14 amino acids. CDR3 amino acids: CASSPLGGYTEAFF. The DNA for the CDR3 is TGTGCCAGCAGCCCCCTAGGGGGGTACACTGAAGCTTTCTTT.

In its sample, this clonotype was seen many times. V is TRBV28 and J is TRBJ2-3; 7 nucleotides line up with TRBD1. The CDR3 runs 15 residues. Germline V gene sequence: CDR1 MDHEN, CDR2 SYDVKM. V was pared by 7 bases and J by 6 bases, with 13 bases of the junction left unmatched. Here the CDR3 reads CASTPRMTGSDTQYF. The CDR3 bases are TGTGCCAGCACCCCTAGAATGACAGGGTCGGATACGCAGTATTTT.

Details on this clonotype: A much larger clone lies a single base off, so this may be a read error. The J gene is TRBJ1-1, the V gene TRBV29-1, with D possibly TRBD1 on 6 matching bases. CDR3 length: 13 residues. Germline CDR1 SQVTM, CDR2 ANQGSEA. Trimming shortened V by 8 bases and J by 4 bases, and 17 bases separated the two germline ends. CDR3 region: CSLFRPGATEAFF. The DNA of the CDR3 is TGCAGCCTTTTTCGACCGGGGGCCACTGAAGCTTTCTTT.

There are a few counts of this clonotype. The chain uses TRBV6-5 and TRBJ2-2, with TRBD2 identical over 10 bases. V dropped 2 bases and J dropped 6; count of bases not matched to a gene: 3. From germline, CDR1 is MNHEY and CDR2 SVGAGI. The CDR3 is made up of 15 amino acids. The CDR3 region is CASSYPSGGSGELFF. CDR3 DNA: TGTGCCAGCAGTTACCCTAGCGGGGGTTCCGGGGAGCTGTTTTTT.

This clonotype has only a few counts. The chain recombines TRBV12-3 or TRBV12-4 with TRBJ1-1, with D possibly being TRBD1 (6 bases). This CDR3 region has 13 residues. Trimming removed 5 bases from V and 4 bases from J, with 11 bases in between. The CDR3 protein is CASSQRGGTEAFF. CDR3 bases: TGTGCCAGCAGTCAAAGGGGGGGCACTGAAGCTTTCTTT.

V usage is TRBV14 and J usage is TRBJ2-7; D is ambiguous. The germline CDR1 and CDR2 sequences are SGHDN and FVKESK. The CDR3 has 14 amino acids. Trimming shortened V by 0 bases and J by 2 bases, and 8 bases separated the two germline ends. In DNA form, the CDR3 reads TGTGCCAGCAGCCAAGACCTCCTAGCCTACGAGCAGTACTTC. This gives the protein CASSQDLLAYEQYF.

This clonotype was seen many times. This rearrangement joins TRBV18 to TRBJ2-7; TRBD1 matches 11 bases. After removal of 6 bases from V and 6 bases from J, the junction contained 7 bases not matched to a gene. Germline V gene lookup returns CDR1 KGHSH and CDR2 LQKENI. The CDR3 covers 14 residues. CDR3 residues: CASSPGQGVFEQYF. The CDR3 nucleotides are TGTGCCAGCTCCCCGGGACAGGGGGTATTCGAGCAGTACTTC. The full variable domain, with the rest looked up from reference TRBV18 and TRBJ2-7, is NAGVMQNPRHLVRRRGQEARLRCSPMKGHSHVYWYRQLPEEGLKFMVYLQKENIIDESGMPKERFSAEFPKEGPSILRIQQVVRGDSAAYFCASSPGQGVFEQYFGPGTRLTVT.